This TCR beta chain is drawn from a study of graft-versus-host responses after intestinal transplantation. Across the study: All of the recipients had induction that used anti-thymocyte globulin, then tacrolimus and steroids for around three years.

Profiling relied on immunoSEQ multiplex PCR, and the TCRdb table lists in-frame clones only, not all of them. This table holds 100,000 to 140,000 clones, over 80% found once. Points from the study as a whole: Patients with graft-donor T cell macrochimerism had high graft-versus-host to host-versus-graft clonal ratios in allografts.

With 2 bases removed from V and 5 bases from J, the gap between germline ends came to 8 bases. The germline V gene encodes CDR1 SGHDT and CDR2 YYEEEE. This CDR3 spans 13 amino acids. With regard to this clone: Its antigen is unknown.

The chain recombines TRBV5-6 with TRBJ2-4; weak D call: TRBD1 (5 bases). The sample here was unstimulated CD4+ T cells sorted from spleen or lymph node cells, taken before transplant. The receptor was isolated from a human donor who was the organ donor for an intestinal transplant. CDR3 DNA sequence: TGTGCCAGCAGCTTTCTAGGGGAAAACATTCAGTACTTC. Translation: CASSFLGENIQYF.